This T cell receptor (beta chain) emerged from a study of blood T cell repertoires in COVID-19. Background on the study: Collection of acute and convalescent COVID-19 samples took place in the United States, Italy and Spain. PBMCs, B-cell-depleted T cells, or T cells provided the cDNA or gDNA that made up the material.

Authors' analysis steps: The assay estimated nucleated cells by amplifying reference gene primers. This table comes from immunoSEQ multiplex PCR, and its TCRdb copy is limited to in-frame clones, with some not included. V, J and clone size are taken as reported in that table, and D and trimming were inferred from the DNA itself. The repertoire holds 150,000 to 200,000 clones, with about four fifths as singletons. This CDR3 region has 11 residues. V was shortened by 7 bases and J by 7 bases, with 13 bases between the two germline ends. Germline V gives CDR1 SQVTM, CDR2 ANQGSEA. This clonotype originated in a man in his forties or fifties who had recovered from COVID-19. The gene calls are TRBV29-1 and TRBJ1-1, with D possibly TRBD1 on 6 matching bases. The sequenced sample was PBMCs or T cells enriched from blood (not recorded which). The CDR3 coding sequence is TGCAGCGGGCAAGGACAGATTGAAGCTTTCTTT. Translating it yields CSGQGQIEAFF.